This T cell receptor (beta chain) was identified in a study of cytomegalovirus exposure and HLA in healthy donors. Study-level information: The use of the same platform for the 95 to 150 validation repertoires and the 600 to 800 first-cohort repertoires was reported by a later analysis.

A remark on this clone: Antigen specificity is unknown.

Produced via immunoSEQ multiplex PCR; TCRdb's table is partial and in-frame only. The repertoire holds roughly 270,000 clones, 85% to 90% seen once, with around 0.9% in the top ten. Study-wide points: Most sequenced TCRs were rare (though some public TCRs occurred in many donors). Overall, approximately 150 TCR beta chains were annotated as cytomegalovirus-associated.

This TCR derives from a woman younger than 35 in good health and CMV-seronegative. Sequences were obtained from PBMCs.

For the CDR3, the DNA is TGTGCCAGCAGCCTGCCTATAAATAGCGGGAGGTCCTACGAGCAGTACTTC. Translated: CASSLPINSGRSYEQYF. This rearrangement joins TRBV28 to TRBJ2-7; 10 bases match TRBD2. V dropped 6 bases and J dropped 1; count of bases not matched to a gene: 12. Germline CDR1 is MDHEN and CDR2 is SYDVKM. This CDR3 contains 17 residues.